The subject of this entry is one T cell receptor beta chain. The sample comes from a study of T cells in Graves' hyperthyroidism and ophthalmopathy. There were TCR beta CDR3 regions amplified from RNA transcripts. First-round RT-PCR targeting the TCR CDR3 was performed with the HTBI primer set. Via MiXCR, TCRdb re-called the multiplex PCR reads, giving one row per CDR3 protein. Counted here are roughly 380,000 distinct CDR3 sequences, around a sixth occurring once; the ten biggest clones make up less than 20%. The germline CDR1 and CDR2 sequences are MNHEY and SVGEGT. The CDR3 runs 16 residues. Trimming cost V 2 bases and J 0 bases; bases outside gene matches: 4.

This clonotype originated in a middle-aged woman with Graves' ophthalmopathy. The rearrangement links TRBV6-2 or TRBV6-3 to TRBJ2-7, with TRBD2 matching over 10 bases. The specimen sequenced was blood. This CDR3 is CASSYGPSGSSYEQYF. The CDR3, as DNA: TGTGCCAGCAGTTACGGGCCTAGCGGGAGCTCCTACGAGCAGTACTTC.